This T cell receptor (beta chain) came from a study of T cells in women clearing cervical HPV infection. TCRdb keeps only in-frame clones here, not all; method: immunoSEQ multiplex PCR. The sample's table shows 30,000 or so clones. The specimen was blood buffy coat. The sequence was obtained from a woman between 18 and 69 years old with a cervical HPV16 infection that either progressed to CIN3+ or cleared (not recorded which).

The DNA read from the CDR3 is TGTGCCAGCAGCTTAGGGGGAGGGGGCACAAAGACC. As protein: CASSLGGGGTKT. The entire CDR3 reads CASSLGGGGTKTQYF. The chain uses TRBV7-2 and TRBJ2-5; D is perhaps TRBD1 or TRBD2 (7 bases each). The sequenced fragment ends 3 residues before the CDR3 boundary, so the rest is inferred from the germline J gene. This CDR3 comprises 15 residues. Germline V gene lookup returns CDR1 SGHTA and CDR2 FQGNSA. V was pared by 1 base and J by 6 bases, with 15 bases between.